The clone carrying this TCR beta chain appeared many times. As yet, its antigen is unknown. TCRdb recomputed calls from the 5' RACE reads with MiXCR, one row per CDR3 protein. The sample includes a few hundred thousand distinct CDR3 sequences, about 4% of them seen just once. The sample belongs to a study of T cells after yellow fever vaccination. Study outcomes and limitations: At 95% to 98% for CD4 and 70% to 90% for CD8, most primary-vaccination clones showed up again after the booster. Abundant bulk-derived clonotypes could contaminate FACS-sorted repertoires.

The CDR3 length is 11 residues. V was cut by 5 bases and J by 1 base, with 3 bases left in between. CDR1 and CDR2 from the germline V gene are SEHNR and FQNEAQ (reference sequence). The sample consisted of PBMCs, taken 5 days after the yellow fever booster vaccination. V and J are TRBV7-9 and TRBJ2-7; D gene unclear. This sequence was found in a man younger than 30 who received the YFV17D yellow fever vaccine. CDR3 in DNA: TGTGCCAGCAGCCTGTCCTACGAGCAGTACTTC. Translation: CASSLSYEQYF. Full variable domain (missing parts from reference TRBV7-9 and TRBJ2-7): DTGVSQNPRHKITKRGQNVTFRCDPISEHNRLYWYRQTLGQGPEFLTYFQNEAQLEKSRLLSDRFSAERPKGSFSTLEIQRTEQGDSAMYLCASSLSYEQYFGPGTRLTVT.